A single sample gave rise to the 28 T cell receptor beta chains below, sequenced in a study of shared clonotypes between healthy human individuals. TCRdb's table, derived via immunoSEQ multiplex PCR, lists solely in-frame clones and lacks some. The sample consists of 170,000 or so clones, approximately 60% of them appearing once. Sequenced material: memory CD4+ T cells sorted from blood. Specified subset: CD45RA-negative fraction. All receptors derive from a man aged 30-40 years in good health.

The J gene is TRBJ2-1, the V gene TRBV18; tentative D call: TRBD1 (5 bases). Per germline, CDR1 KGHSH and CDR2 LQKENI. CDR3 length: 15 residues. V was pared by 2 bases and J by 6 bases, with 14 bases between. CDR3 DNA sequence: TGTGCCAGCTCACCATGGCAGGGTCGGGCCAATGAGCAGTTCTTC. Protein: CASSPWQGRANEQFF.

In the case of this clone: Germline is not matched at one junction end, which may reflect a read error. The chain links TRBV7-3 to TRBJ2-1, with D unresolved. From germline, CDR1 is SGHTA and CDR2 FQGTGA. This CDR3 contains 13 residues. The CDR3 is CASSVTMGNEQFF. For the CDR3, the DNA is TGTGCCAGCAGCGTAACGATGGGGAATGAGCAGTTCTTC.

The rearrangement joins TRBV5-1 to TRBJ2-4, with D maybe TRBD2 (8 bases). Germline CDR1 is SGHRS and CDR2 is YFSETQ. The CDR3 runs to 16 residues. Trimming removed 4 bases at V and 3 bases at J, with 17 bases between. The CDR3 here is CASSLGTAGDKNIQYF. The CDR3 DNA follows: TGCGCCAGCAGCCTCGGGACAGCGGGGGACAAAAACATTCAGTACTTC.

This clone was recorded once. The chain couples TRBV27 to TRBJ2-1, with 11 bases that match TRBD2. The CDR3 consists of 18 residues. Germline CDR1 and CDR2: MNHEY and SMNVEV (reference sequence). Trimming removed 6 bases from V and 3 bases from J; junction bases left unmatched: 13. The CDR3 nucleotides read TGTGCCAGCAGAACGCTCTCCGGGACTAGCGGCCACTACAATGAGCAGTTCTTC. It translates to CASRTLSGTSGHYNEQFF.

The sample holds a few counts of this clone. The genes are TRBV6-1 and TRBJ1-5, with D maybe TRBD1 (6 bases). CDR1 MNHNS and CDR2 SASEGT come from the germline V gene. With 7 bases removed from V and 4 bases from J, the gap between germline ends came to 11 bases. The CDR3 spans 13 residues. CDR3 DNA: TGTGCCAGCAACCCCACAGGGAATCAGCCCCAGCATTTT. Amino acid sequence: CASNPTGNQPQHF.

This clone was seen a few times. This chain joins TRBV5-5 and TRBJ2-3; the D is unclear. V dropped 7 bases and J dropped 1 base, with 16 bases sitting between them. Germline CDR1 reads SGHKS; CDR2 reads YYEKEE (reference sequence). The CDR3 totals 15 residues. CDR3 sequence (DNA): TGTGCCAGCTTACTAAACCCCTGGGGCACAGATACGCAGTATTTT. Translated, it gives CASLLNPWGTDTQYF.

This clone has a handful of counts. In DNA form, the CDR3 reads TGTGCCAGCAGCTCCCCTAACGATCAGCCCCAGCATTTT. This gives the protein CASSSPNDQPQHF. This rearrangement joins TRBV7-2 to TRBJ1-5, with D uncertain. V lost 4 bases, J lost 5 bases, and 9 bases lay in between. The CDR3 sequence is 13 residues long. In germline, CDR1 is SGHTA, CDR2 FQGNSA.

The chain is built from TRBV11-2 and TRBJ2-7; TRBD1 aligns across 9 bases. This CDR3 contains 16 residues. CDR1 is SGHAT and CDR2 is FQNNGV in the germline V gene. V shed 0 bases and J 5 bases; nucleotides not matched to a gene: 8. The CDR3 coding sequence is TGTGCCAGCAGCTTAGATTGGGACAGGGTGGCCCACGAGCAGTACTTC. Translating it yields CASSLDWDRVAHEQYF.

DNA of the CDR3: TGTGCCAGCAGCGCTGGGGAGCTACTCACCGGGGAGCTGTTTTTT. Protein product: CASSAGELLTGELFF. J is TRBJ2-2 and V is TRBV5-4, with a possible D match to TRBD2 (5 bases). This CDR3 has 15 residues. Trimming cost V 4 bases and J 4 bases, with 14 bases left between them. Germline V gene sequence: CDR1 SGHNT, CDR2 YYREEE (reference sequence). Variable domain in full (rest from reference TRBV5-4 and TRBJ2-2): ETGVTQSPTHLIKTRGQQVTLRCSSQSGHNTVSWYQQALGQGPQFIFQYYREEENGRGNFPPRFSGLQFPNYSSELNVNALELDDSALYLCASSAGELLTGELFFGEGSRLTVL.

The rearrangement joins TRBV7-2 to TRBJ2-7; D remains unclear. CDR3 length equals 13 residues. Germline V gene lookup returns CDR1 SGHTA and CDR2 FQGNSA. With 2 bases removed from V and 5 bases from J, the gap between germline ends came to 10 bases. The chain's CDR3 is CASSLLADNEQYF. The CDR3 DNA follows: TGTGCCAGCAGCTTATTGGCAGATAACGAGCAGTACTTC.

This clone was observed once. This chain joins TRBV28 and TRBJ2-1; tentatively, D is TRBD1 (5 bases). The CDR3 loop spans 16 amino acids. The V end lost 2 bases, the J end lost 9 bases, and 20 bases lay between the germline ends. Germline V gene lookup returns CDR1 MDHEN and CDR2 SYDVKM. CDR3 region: CASSLGAFVIPPEQFF. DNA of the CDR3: TGTGCCAGCAGTTTAGGGGCATTTGTGATACCCCCTGAGCAGTTCTTC.

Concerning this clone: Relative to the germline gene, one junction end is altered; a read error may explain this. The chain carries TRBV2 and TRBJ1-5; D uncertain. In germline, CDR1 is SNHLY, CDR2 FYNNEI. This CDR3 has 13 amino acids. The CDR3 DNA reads TGTGCCAGCAGGGAAGATGGACGGTACCCCCAGCATTTT. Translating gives CASREDGRYPQHF.

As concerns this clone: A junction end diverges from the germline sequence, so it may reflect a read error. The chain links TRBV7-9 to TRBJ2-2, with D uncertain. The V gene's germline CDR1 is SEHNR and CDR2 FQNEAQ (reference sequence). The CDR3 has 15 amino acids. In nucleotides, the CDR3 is TGTGCCAGCAGGGCCCGGGCCTCGAATACCGGGGAGCTGTTTTTT. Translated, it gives CASRARASNTGELFF. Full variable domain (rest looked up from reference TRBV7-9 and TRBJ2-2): DTGVSQNPRHKITKRGQNVTFRCDPISEHNRLYWYRQTLGQGPEFLTYFQNEAQLEKSRLLSDRFSAERPKGSFSTLEIQRTEQGDSAMYLCASRARASNTGELFFGEGSRLTVL.

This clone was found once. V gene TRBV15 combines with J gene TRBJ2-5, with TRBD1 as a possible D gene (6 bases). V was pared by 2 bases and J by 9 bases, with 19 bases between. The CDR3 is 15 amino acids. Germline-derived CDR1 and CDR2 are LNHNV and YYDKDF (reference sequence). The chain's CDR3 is CATSRQGLKSLAQYF. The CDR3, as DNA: TGTGCCACCAGCAGACAGGGGTTGAAGAGCTTGGCCCAGTACTTC.

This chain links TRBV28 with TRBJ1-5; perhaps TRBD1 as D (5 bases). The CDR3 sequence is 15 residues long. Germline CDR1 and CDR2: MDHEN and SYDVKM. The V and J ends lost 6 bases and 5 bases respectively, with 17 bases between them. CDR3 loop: CASRTVIHGHQPQHF. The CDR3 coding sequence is TGTGCCAGCAGGACAGTGATTCATGGCCATCAGCCCCAGCATTTT.

DNA for the CDR3: TGTGCCAGCAGTCCCAACACAGGGGCCCAGCCCCAGCATTTT. Its protein is CASSPNTGAQPQHF. This rearrangement joins TRBV27 to TRBJ1-5; TRBD1 aligns across 7 bases. Germline V gives CDR1 MNHEY, CDR2 SMNVEV (reference sequence). The CDR3 runs 14 residues. The J segment lost 7 bases and the V segment lost 5 bases, leaving 8 bases of the junction unmatched.

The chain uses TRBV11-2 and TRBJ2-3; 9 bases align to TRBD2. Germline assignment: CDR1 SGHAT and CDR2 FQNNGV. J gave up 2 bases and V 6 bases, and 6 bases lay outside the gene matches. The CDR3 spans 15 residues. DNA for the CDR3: TGTGCCAGCAGACTACTAGCGGGTTCCACAGATACGCAGTATTTT. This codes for CASRLLAGSTDTQYF. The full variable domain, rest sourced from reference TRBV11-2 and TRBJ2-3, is EAGVAQSPRYKIIEKRQSVAFWCNPISGHATLYWYQQILGQGPKLLIQFQNNGVVDDSQLPKDRFSAERLKGVDSTLKIQPAKLEDSAVYLCASRLLAGSTDTQYFGPGTRLTVL.

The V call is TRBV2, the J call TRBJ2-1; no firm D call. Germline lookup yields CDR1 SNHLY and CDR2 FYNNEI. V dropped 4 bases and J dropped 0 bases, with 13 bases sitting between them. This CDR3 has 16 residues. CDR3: CASSAQTLSSYNEQFF. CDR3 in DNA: TGTGCCAGCAGTGCCCAGACACTAAGCTCCTACAATGAGCAGTTCTTC.

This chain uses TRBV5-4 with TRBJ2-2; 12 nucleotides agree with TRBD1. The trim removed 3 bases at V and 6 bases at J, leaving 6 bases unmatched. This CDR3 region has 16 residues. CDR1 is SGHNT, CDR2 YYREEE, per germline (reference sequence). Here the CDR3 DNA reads TGTGCCAGCAGCTCGGCGCGGGACAGGGGGCCCGGGGAGCTGTTTTTT. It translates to CASSSARDRGPGELFF.

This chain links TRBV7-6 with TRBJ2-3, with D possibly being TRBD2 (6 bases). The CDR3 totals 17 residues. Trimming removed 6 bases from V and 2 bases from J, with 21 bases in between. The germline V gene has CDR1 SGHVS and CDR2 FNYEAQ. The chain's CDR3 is CASRRGSREIATDTQYF. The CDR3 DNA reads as TGTGCCAGCAGGCGGGGTTCTCGGGAGATCGCCACAGATACGCAGTATTTT. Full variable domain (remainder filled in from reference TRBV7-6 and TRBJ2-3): GAGVSQSPRYKVTKRGQDVALRCDPISGHVSLYWYRQALGQGPEFLTYFNYEAQQDKSGLPNDRFSAERPEGSISTLTIQRTEQRDSAMYRCASRRGSREIATDTQYFGPGTRLTVL.

The CDR3 DNA reads TGTGCCAGCAGTGAACAGGGACCGAACACTGAAGCTTTCTTT. Its translation: CASSEQGPNTEAFF. This chain uses TRBV2 with TRBJ1-1; maybe TRBD1 (5 bases). With 2 bases removed from V and 1 base from J, the gap between germline ends came to 8 bases. CDR1 SNHLY and CDR2 FYNNEI come from the germline V gene. The CDR3 totals 14 residues.

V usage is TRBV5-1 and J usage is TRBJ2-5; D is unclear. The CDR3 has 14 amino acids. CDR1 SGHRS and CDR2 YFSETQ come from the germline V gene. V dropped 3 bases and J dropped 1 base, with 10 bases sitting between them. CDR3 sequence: CASSSAPPQETQYF. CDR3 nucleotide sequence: TGCGCCAGCAGCTCTGCCCCACCCCAAGAGACCCAGTACTTC.

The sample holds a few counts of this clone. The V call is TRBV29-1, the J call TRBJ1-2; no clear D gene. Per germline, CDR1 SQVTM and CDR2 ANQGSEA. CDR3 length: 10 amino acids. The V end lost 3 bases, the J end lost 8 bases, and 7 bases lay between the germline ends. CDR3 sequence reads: CSVDSGGYTF. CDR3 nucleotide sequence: TGCAGCGTTGATTCTGGCGGCTACACCTTC.

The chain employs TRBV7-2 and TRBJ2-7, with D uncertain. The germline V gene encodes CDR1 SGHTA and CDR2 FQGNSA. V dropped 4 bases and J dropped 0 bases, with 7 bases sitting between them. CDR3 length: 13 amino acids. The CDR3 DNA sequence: TGTGCCAGCAGCTCGCCCCTCTCCTACGAGCAGTACTTC. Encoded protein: CASSSPLSYEQYF.

CDR3 in amino acids: CASSRHLSGANVLTF. The CDR3 nucleotides read TGTGCCAGCAGCAGACACCTCTCTGGGGCCAACGTCCTGACTTTC. This chain joins TRBV5-4 and TRBJ2-6; no definite D call. The CDR3 is 15 residues long. Germline CDR1 SGHNT, CDR2 YYREEE (reference sequence). Trimming left V 4 bases short and J 0 bases short, with 8 bases between. The full variable domain, its missing parts supplied by reference TRBV5-4 and TRBJ2-6, is ETGVTQSPTHLIKTRGQQVTLRCSSQSGHNTVSWYQQALGQGPQFIFQYYREEENGRGNFPPRFSGLQFPNYSSELNVNALELDDSALYLCASSRHLSGANVLTFGAGSRLTVL.

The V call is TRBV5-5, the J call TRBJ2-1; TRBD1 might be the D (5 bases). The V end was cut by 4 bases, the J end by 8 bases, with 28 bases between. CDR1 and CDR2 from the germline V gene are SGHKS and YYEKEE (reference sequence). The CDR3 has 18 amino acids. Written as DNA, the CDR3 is TGTGCCAGCAGCAACGGTGGGGCAGGGTCGACTTTACACGATGAGCAGTTCTTC. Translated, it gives CASSNGGAGSTLHDEQFF. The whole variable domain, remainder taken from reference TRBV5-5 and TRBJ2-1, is DAGVTQSPTHLIKTRGQQVTLRCSPISGHKSVSWYQQVLGQGPQFIFQYYEKEERGRGNFPDRFSARQFPNYSSELNVNALLLGDSALYLCASSNGGAGSTLHDEQFFGPGTRLTVL.

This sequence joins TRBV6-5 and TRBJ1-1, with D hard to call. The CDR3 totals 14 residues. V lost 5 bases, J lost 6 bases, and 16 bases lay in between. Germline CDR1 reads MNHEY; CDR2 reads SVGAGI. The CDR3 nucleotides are TGTGCCAGCAGTCAAAGGAGGGCGGCTCCTGAAGCTTTCTTT. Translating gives CASSQRRAAPEAFF.

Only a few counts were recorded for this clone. CDR3 residues: CASRLELRGETQYF. CDR3 nucleotide sequence: TGTGCCAGCAGGTTGGAGCTTAGGGGGGAAACCCAGTACTTC. This chain links TRBV2 with TRBJ2-5; D may match TRBD1 or TRBD2 (6 bases each). Trimming removed 6 bases at V and 8 bases at J, with 19 bases between. The CDR3 is 14 residues long. Per the germline V gene, CDR1 is SNHLY and CDR2 is FYNNEI. Full variable domain (missing parts from reference TRBV2 and TRBJ2-5): EPEVTQTPSHQVTQMGQEVILRCVPISNHLYFYWYRQILGQKVEFLVSFYNNEISEKSEIFDDQFSVERPDGSNFTLKIRSTKLEDSAMYFCASRLELRGETQYFGPGTRLLVL.